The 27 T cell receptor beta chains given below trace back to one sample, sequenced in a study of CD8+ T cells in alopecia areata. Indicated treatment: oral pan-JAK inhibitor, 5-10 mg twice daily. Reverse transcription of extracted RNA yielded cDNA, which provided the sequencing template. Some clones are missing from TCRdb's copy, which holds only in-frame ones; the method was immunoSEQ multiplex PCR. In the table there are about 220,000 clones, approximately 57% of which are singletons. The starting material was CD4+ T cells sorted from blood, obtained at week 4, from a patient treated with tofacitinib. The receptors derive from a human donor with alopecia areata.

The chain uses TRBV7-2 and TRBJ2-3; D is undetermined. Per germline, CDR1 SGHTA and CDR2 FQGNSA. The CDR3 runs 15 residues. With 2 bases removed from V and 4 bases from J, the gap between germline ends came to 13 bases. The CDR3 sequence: CASSLYQSMADTQYF. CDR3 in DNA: TGTGCCAGCAGCTTATACCAGAGTATGGCAGATACGCAGTATTTT.

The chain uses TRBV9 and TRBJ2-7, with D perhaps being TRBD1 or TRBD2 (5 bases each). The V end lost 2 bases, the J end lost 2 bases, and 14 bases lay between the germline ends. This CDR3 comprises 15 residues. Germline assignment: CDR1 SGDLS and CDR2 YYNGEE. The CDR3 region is CASSVASGTPYEQYF. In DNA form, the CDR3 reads TGTGCCAGCAGCGTCGCGTCGGGGACCCCCTACGAGCAGTACTTC. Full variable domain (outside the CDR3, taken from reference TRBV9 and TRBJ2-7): DSGVTQTPKHLITATGQRVTLRCSPRSGDLSVYWYQQSLDQGLQFLIQYYNGEERAKGNILERFSAQQFPDLHSELNLSSLELGDSALYFCASSVASGTPYEQYFGPGTRLTVT.

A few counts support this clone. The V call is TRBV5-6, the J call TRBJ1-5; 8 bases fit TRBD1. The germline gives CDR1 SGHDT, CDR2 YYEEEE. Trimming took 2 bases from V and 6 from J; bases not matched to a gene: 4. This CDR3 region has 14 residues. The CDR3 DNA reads TGTGCCAGCAGCTTCAGGGGGCTTGTTCAGCCCCAGCATTTT. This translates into CASSFRGLVQPQHF.

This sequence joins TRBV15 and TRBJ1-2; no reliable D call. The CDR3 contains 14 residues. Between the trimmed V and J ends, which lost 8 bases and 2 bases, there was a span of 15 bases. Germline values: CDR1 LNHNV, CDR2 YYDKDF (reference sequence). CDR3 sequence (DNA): TGTGCCACCGCAACCGGACGGGAAAACTATGGCTACACCTTC. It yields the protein CATATGRENYGYTF.

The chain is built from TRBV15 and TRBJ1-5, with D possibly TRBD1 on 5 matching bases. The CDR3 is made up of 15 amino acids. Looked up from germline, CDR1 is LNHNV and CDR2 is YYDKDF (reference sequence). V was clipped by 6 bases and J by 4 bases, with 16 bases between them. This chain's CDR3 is CATSRGRGWNQPQHF. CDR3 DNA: TGTGCCACCAGTCGTGGGAGGGGATGGAATCAGCCCCAGCATTTT.

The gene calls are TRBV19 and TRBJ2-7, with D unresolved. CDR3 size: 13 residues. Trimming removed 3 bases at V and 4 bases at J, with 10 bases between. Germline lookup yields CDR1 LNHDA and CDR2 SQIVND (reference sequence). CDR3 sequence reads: CASSIESRYEQYF. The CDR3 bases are TGTGCCAGTAGTATTGAATCCAGATACGAGCAGTACTTC.

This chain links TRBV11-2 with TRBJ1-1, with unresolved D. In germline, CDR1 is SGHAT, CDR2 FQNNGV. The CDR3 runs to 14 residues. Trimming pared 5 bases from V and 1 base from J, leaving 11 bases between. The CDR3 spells CASSPNRGNTEAFF. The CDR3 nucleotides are TGTGCCAGCAGCCCGAACCGGGGGAACACTGAAGCTTTCTTT.

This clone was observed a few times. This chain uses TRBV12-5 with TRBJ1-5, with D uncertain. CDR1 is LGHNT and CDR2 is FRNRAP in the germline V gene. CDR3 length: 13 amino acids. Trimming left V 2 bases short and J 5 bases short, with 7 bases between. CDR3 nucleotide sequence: TGTGCTAGTGGTTTGCTAGGAGATCAGCCCCAGCATTTT. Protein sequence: CASGLLGDQPQHF.

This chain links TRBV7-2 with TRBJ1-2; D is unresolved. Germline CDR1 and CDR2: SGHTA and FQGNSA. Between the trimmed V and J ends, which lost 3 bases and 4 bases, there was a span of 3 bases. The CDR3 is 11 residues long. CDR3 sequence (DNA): TGTGCCAGCAGCTTTAGCTATGGCTACACCTTC. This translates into CASSFSYGYTF. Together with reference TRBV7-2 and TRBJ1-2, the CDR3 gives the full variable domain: GAGVSQSPSNKVTEKGKDVELRCDPISGHTALYWYRQSLGQGLEFLIYFQGNSAPDKSGLPSDRFSAERTGGSVSTLTIQRTQQEDSAVYLCASSFSYGYTFGSGTRLTVV.

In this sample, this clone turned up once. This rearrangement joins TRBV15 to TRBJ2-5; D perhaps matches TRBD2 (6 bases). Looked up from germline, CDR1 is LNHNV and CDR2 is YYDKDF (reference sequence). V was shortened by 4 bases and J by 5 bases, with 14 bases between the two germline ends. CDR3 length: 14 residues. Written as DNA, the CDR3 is TGTGCCACCAGCATAAGAGGCGGGGTGGAGACCCAGTACTTC. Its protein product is CATSIRGGVETQYF.

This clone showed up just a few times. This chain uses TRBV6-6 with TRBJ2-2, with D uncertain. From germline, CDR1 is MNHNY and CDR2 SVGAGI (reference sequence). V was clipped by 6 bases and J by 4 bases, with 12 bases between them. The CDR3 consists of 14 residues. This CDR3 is CASRSQRSTGELFF. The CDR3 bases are TGTGCCAGCAGGTCACAACGGAGCACCGGGGAGCTGTTTTTT.

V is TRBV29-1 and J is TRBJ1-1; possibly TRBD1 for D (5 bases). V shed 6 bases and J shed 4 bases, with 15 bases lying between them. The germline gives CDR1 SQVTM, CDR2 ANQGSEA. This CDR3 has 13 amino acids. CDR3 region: CSVGRRTGTEAFF. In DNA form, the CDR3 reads TGCAGCGTAGGGAGGAGAACAGGCACTGAAGCTTTCTTT. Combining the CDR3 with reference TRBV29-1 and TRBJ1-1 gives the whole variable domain SAVISQKPSRDICQRGTSLTIQCQVDSQVTMMFWYRQQPGQSLTLIATANQGSEATYESGFVIDKFPISRPNLTFSTLTVSNMSPEDSSIYLCSVGRRTGTEAFFGQGTRLTVV.

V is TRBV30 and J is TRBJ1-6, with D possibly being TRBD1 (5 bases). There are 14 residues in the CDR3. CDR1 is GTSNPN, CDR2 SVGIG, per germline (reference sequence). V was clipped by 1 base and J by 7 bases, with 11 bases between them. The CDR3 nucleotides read TGTGCCTGGAGTGATCCGGGGGGAAATTCACCCCTCCACTTT. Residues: CAWSDPGGNSPLHF.

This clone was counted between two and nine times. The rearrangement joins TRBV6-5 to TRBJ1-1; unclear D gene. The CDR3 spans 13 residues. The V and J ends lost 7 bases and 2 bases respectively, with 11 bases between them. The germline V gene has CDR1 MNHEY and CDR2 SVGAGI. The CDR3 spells CASTATTNTEAFF. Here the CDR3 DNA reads TGTGCCAGCACAGCGACAACCAACACTGAAGCTTTCTTT.

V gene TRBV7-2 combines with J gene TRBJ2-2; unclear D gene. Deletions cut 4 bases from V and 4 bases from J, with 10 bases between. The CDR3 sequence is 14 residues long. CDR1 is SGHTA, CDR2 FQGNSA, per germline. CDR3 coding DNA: TGTGCCAGCAGCTCCTTGCTGGGCACCGGGGAGCTGTTTTTT. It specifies CASSSLLGTGELFF. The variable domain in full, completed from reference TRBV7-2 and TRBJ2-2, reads GAGVSQSPSNKVTEKGKDVELRCDPISGHTALYWYRQSLGQGLEFLIYFQGNSAPDKSGLPSDRFSAERTGGSVSTLTIQRTQQEDSAVYLCASSSLLGTGELFFGEGSRLTVL.

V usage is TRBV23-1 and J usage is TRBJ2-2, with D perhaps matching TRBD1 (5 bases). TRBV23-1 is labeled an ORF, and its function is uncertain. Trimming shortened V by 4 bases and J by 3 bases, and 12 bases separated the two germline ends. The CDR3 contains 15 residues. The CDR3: CASSPVGRDTGELFF. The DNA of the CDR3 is TGCGCCAGCAGTCCCGTCGGCAGGGACACCGGGGAGCTGTTTTTT.

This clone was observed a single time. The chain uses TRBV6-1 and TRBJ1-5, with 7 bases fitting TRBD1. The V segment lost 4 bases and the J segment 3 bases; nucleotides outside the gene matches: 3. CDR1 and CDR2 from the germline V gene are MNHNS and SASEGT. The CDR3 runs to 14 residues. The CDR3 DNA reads TGTGCCAGCAGTGGTGGGACAGTCAATCAGCCCCAGCATTTT. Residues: CASSGGTVNQPQHF.

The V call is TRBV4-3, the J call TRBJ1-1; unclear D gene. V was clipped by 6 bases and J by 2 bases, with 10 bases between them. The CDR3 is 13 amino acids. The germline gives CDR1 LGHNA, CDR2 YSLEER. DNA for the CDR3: TGCGCCAGCAGAATCCAGACCAACACTGAAGCTTTCTTT. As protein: CASRIQTNTEAFF.

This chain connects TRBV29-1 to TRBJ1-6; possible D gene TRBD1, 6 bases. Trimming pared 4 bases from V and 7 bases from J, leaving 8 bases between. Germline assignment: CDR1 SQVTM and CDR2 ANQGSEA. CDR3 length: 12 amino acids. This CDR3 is CSVGDTNSPLHF. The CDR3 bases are TGCAGCGTTGGGGACACAAATTCACCCCTCCACTTT.

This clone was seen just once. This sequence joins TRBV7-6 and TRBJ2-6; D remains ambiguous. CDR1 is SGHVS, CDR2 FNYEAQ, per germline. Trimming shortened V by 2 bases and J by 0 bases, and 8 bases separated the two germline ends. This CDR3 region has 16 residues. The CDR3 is CASSLNWFSGANVLTF. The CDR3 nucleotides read TGTGCCAGCAGCTTAAACTGGTTCTCTGGGGCCAACGTCCTGACTTTC.

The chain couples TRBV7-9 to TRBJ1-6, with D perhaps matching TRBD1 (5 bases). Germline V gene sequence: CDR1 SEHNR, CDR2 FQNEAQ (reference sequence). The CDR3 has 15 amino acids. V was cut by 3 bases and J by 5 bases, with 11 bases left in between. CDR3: CASSFGGTDNSPLHF. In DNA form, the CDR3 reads TGTGCCAGCAGCTTCGGCGGGACGGATAATTCACCCCTCCACTTT.

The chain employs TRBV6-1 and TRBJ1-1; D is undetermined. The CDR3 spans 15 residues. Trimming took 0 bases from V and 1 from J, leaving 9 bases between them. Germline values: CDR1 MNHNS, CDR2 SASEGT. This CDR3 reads CASSEAHIQNTEAFF. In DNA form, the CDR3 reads TGTGCCAGCAGTGAAGCCCATATACAGAACACTGAAGCTTTCTTT.

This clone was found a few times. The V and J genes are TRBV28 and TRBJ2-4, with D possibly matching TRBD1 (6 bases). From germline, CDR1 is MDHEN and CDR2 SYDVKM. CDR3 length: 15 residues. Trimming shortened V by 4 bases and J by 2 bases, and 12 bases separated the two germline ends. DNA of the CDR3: TGTGCCAGCAGTTCCACAGGGTGGTCCAAAAACATTCAGTACTTC. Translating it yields CASSSTGWSKNIQYF.

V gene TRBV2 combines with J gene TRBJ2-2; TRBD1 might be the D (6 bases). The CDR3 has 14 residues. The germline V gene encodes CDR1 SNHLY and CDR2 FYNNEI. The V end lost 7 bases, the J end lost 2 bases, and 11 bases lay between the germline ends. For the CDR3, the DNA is TGTGCCAGCAACGTACAGGGTAACACCGGGGAGCTGTTTTTT. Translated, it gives CASNVQGNTGELFF.

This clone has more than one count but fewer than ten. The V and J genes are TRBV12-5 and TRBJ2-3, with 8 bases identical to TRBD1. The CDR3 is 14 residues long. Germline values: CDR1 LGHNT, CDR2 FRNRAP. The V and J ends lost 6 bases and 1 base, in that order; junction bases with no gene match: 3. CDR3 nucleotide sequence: TGTGCTAGTGGATGGGGACAGGGCACAGATACGCAGTATTTT. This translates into CASGWGQGTDTQYF.

The CDR3 sequence: CASSRSGGVQETQYF. For the CDR3, the DNA is TGTGCCAGCAGCCGTAGCGGGGGGGTCCAAGAGACCCAGTACTTC. The chain employs TRBV7-2 and TRBJ2-5; 11 bases map to TRBD2. Losses at the gene ends were 5 bases for V and 1 base for J; bases not matched to a gene: 3. Germline V lookup: CDR1 SGHTA, CDR2 FQGNSA. The CDR3 is 15 residues long.

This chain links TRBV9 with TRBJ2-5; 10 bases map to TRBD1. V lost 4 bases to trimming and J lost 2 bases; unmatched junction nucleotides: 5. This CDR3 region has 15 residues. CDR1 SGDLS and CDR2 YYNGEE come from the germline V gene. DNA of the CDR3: TGTGCCAGCAGCCCCCGGGGACAGGGGCAAGAGACCCAGTACTTC. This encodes CASSPRGQGQETQYF.